This passage covers 6 T cell receptor beta chains from one sample sequenced in a study of T cell clones after liver transplantation. Sequenced by immunoSEQ multiplex PCR; TCRdb stores in-frame clones only, minus some. The table has just under 60,000 clones, about two thirds seen once. Specimen: CD4+ T cells from blood, collected at the approximately 16-month timepoint. All receptors derive from a human patient who received a liver transplant. Some T cells may trace back to the graft donor.

V usage is TRBV29-1 and J usage is TRBJ1-1; 9 nucleotides match TRBD1. The J segment lost 10 bases and the V segment lost 7 bases, leaving 10 bases of the junction unmatched. The germline gives CDR1 SQVTM, CDR2 ANQGSEA. The CDR3 has 12 residues. The CDR3 reads CSATGTGHSAFF. Here the CDR3 DNA reads TGCAGCGCCACCGGGACAGGGCATTCAGCTTTCTTT.

This chain uses TRBV30 with TRBJ1-2; maybe TRBD1 (5 bases). The germline V gene has CDR1 GTSNPN and CDR2 SVGIG (reference sequence). This CDR3 has 11 amino acids. Trimming took 4 bases from V and 7 from J, leaving 10 bases between them. Here the CDR3 reads CAWKSRVGYTF. DNA of the CDR3: TGTGCCTGGAAGAGCAGGGTTGGCTACACCTTC.

The CDR3 nucleotides are TGTGCCACCAGCAGAGATTCTGGCCCAGCGGGAAACACAGATACGCAGTATTTT. Its protein product is CATSRDSGPAGNTDTQYF. V gene TRBV15 combines with J gene TRBJ2-3; 7 bases fit TRBD2. This CDR3 is 18 amino acids long. The V and J ends lost 0 bases and 2 bases, in that order; junction bases with no gene match: 11. The germline V gene has CDR1 LNHNV and CDR2 YYDKDF (reference sequence). Based on the CDR3 plus reference TRBV15 and TRBJ2-3, the full variable domain is DAMVIQNPRYQVTQFGKPVTLSCSQTLNHNVMYWYQQKSSQAPKLLFHYYDKDFNNEADTPDNFQSRRPNTSFCFLDIRSPGLGDTAMYLCATSRDSGPAGNTDTQYFGPGTRLTVL.

This chain uses TRBV6-1 with TRBJ2-2; possibly TRBD2 for D (5 bases). V was cut by 6 bases and J by 5 bases, with 13 bases left in between. The CDR3 has 14 residues. The germline V gene has CDR1 MNHNS and CDR2 SASEGT. The CDR3 DNA follows: TGTGCCAGCAGGGAGGCGTGGATGACCGGGGAGCTGTTTTTT. Residues: CASREAWMTGELFF.

The chain uses TRBV30 and TRBJ2-5; 15 bases are shared with TRBD2. V trimming: 5 bases; J trimming: 4 bases; junction bases outside the gene matches: 8. Germline V gene sequence: CDR1 GTSNPN, CDR2 SVGIG (reference sequence). The CDR3 totals 16 residues. CDR3 nucleotide sequence: TGTGCCTGGGAGGGACTAGCGGGGGGCCGGGGAGAGACCCAGTACTTC. Its translation: CAWEGLAGGRGETQYF. The full variable domain, rest sourced from reference TRBV30 and TRBJ2-5, is SQTIHQWPATLVQPVGSPLSLECTVEGTSNPNLYWYRQAAGRGLQLLFYSVGIGQISSEVPQNLSASRPQDRQFILSSKKLLLSDSGFYLCAWEGLAGGRGETQYFGPGTRLLVL.

This clone appeared a single time. The chain links TRBV27 to TRBJ2-7; TRBD1 is a possible D gene (6 bases). CDR1 and CDR2 (germline): MNHEY, SMNVEV (reference sequence). The V and J ends lost 2 bases and 3 bases respectively, with 14 bases between them. This CDR3 is 15 amino acids long. CDR3 nucleotide sequence: TGTGCCAGCAGTTTAAGGGGACAACAGTTCTACGAGCAGTACTTC. The encoded protein is CASSLRGQQFYEQYF.